The 16 T cell receptor beta chains below all came from one sample that was sequenced in a study of blood T cell repertoires in COVID-19. Only in-frame clones appear in the TCRdb table, and some are missing; sequencing was by immunoSEQ multiplex PCR. Of about 250,000 clones in the sample, 80% to 90% are singletons; the top ten hold approximately 1.6%. Sequencing input: PBMCs or T cells enriched from blood (not recorded which). These receptors were taken from a man aged 35-49 years who had recovered from COVID-19.

The J gene is TRBJ1-5, the V gene TRBV21-1; whether TRBD1, the table's D call, matches the DNA was not checked. TRBV21-1 is labeled a pseudogene. The CDR3 is 15 amino acids. The CDR3 loop reads CASSKVGGSNQPQHF. In DNA form, the CDR3 reads TGTGCCAGCAGCAAGGTAGGGGGCAGCAATCAGCCCCAGCATTTT.

The V and J genes are TRBV27 and TRBJ1-5; a possible D gene is TRBD1 (5 bases). V was clipped by 7 bases and J by 2 bases, with 27 bases between them. This CDR3 region has 19 residues. The germline V gene encodes CDR1 MNHEY and CDR2 SMNVEV (reference sequence). The CDR3 sequence: CASTPGGPGAILGNQPQHF. The CDR3, as DNA: TGTGCCAGCACCCCCGGGGGTCCGGGCGCGATTCTTGGCAATCAGCCCCAGCATTTT.

The chain joins TRBV2 to TRBJ1-5, with 7 bases aligning to TRBD1. Germline V lookup: CDR1 SNHLY, CDR2 FYNNEI. This CDR3 has 16 amino acids. V lost 4 bases to trimming and J lost 6 bases; unmatched junction nucleotides: 12. The CDR3 DNA reads as TGTGCCAGCAGTGTACTAATGACAGGGCAGGGTCAGCCCCAGCATTTT. Amino acid sequence: CASSVLMTGQGQPQHF.

J is TRBJ2-5 and V is TRBV19, with D maybe TRBD2 (6 bases). The CDR3 length is 15 residues. Germline CDR1 LNHDA, CDR2 SQIVND (reference sequence). V lost 3 bases, J lost 5 bases, and 16 bases lay in between. The CDR3 reads CASSISRGTGETQYF. The CDR3 bases are TGTGCCAGTAGTATTTCCCGGGGGACTGGGGAGACCCAGTACTTC.

This sequence joins TRBV7-2 and TRBJ2-7; tentative D call: TRBD2 (5 bases). V gave up 5 bases and J gave up 1 base, with 15 bases separating them. Germline V CDR1 and CDR2: SGHTA, FQGNSA. The CDR3 covers 15 residues. CDR3 bases: TGTGCCAGCAGCGAGGCTGGGAGCCCATCCTACGAGCAGTACTTC. This codes for CASSEAGSPSYEQYF.

This chain links TRBV7-2 with TRBJ2-7; TRBD2 agrees at 10 bases. The CDR3 is 17 amino acids. Losses at the gene ends were 2 bases for V and 3 bases for J; bases not matched to a gene: 10. Germline V gene sequence: CDR1 SGHTA, CDR2 FQGNSA. The CDR3 loop is CASSLWASGSRDYEQYF. CDR3 nucleotides: TGTGCCAGCAGCTTATGGGCTAGCGGGAGCAGGGACTACGAGCAGTACTTC. Combining the CDR3 with reference TRBV7-2 and TRBJ2-7 gives the whole variable domain GAGVSQSPSNKVTEKGKDVELRCDPISGHTALYWYRQSLGQGLEFLIYFQGNSAPDKSGLPSDRFSAERTGGSVSTLTIQRTQQEDSAVYLCASSLWASGSRDYEQYFGPGTRLTVT.

The chain joins TRBV11-2 to TRBJ2-1, with 12 nucleotides matching TRBD2. V lost 5 bases, J lost 2 bases, and 13 bases stayed unmatched. Germline CDR1 SGHAT, CDR2 FQNNGV. There are 19 residues in the CDR3. The CDR3 region has the DNA TGTGCCAGCAGCATGACTAGCGGGAGCTCAATGGGCCCCTACAATGAGCAGTTCTTC. It specifies CASSMTSGSSMGPYNEQFF.

This clone was seen a few times. The chain has TRBV23-1 and TRBJ1-4, with 7 nucleotides matching TRBD1. TRBV23-1 is identified as an open reading frame with a role that is uncertain. V lost 3 bases and J lost 6; bases outside the gene matches: 1. This CDR3 spans 13 amino acids. In nucleotides, the CDR3 is TGCGCCAGCAGTCACCAGGGGGATGAAAAACTGTTTTTT. Protein product: CASSHQGDEKLFF.

The chain combines TRBV15 with TRBJ1-5; D is perhaps TRBD1 (5 bases). This CDR3 is 15 amino acids long. The germline gives CDR1 LNHNV, CDR2 YYDKDF (reference sequence). With 3 bases removed from V and 2 bases from J, the gap between germline ends came to 11 bases. The CDR3 reads CATSSEKGGNQPQHF. Here the CDR3 DNA reads TGTGCCACCAGCAGTGAAAAAGGGGGCAATCAGCCCCAGCATTTT.

V is TRBV10-1 and J is TRBJ2-5; D remains ambiguous. Germline V lookup: CDR1 WNHNN, CDR2 SYGVQD (reference sequence). The CDR3 extends over 13 amino acids. V was shortened by 2 bases and J by 4 bases, with 8 bases between the two germline ends. The CDR3 sequence is CASSERVRETQYF. DNA of the CDR3: TGCGCCAGCAGTGAGCGGGTGAGAGAGACCCAGTACTTC.

This clone was detected only a few times. CDR3 DNA sequence: TGTGCCAGCAGTTACTCGGCTAGCGGGGGAACAGGTGCGCAGTATTTT. Translated, it gives CASSYSASGGTGAQYF. This chain uses TRBV6-2 or TRBV6-3 with TRBJ2-3; 10 positions match TRBD2. The junction had 10 bases not matched to a gene; V was cut back by 0 bases and J by 10 bases. The CDR3 totals 16 residues. Germline V lookup: CDR1 MNHEY, CDR2 SVGEGT.

The V call is TRBV11-2, the J call TRBJ2-1; D is possibly TRBD1 (6 bases). V lost 1 base, J lost 3 bases, and 16 bases lay in between. The CDR3 length is 17 residues. Germline values: CDR1 SGHAT, CDR2 FQNNGV. As DNA, the CDR3 is TGTGCCAGCAGCTTAGTATTAGTGGGGGCACTCTACAATGAGCAGTTCTTC. Protein product: CASSLVLVGALYNEQFF. Based on the CDR3 plus reference TRBV11-2 and TRBJ2-1, the full variable domain is EAGVAQSPRYKIIEKRQSVAFWCNPISGHATLYWYQQILGQGPKLLIQFQNNGVVDDSQLPKDRFSAERLKGVDSTLKIQPAKLEDSAVYLCASSLVLVGALYNEQFFGPGTRLTVL.

The chain couples TRBV7-2 to TRBJ2-3; D may be TRBD2 (6 bases). This CDR3 contains 16 residues. V lost 5 bases to trimming and J lost 0 bases, with 15 bases between them. Germline lookup yields CDR1 SGHTA and CDR2 FQGNSA. CDR3 nucleotide sequence: TGTGCCAGCAGCGGGACTGGGGATCTTAGCACAGATACGCAGTATTTT. Protein sequence: CASSGTGDLSTDTQYF. Together with reference TRBV7-2 and TRBJ2-3, the CDR3 gives the full variable domain: GAGVSQSPSNKVTEKGKDVELRCDPISGHTALYWYRQSLGQGLEFLIYFQGNSAPDKSGLPSDRFSAERTGGSVSTLTIQRTQQEDSAVYLCASSGTGDLSTDTQYFGPGTRLTVL.

The chain couples TRBV15 to TRBJ2-7; 8 bases align to TRBD1. The CDR3 is made up of 17 amino acids. Germline trimming cut 0 bases from V and 2 bases from J; bases unmatched to any gene: 9. Looked up from germline, CDR1 is LNHNV and CDR2 is YYDKDF (reference sequence). CDR3 nucleotides: TGTGCCACCAGCAGAGATCGGGGACAGGTCTTTACCTACGAGCAGTACTTC. This sequence encodes CATSRDRGQVFTYEQYF. Full variable domain (remainder filled in from reference TRBV15 and TRBJ2-7): DAMVIQNPRYQVTQFGKPVTLSCSQTLNHNVMYWYQQKSSQAPKLLFHYYDKDFNNEADTPDNFQSRRPNTSFCFLDIRSPGLGDTAMYLCATSRDRGQVFTYEQYFGPGTRLTVT.

V gene TRBV29-1 combines with J gene TRBJ2-1; 9 bases align to TRBD2. The CDR3 consists of 15 residues. The J segment lost 7 bases and the V segment lost 3 bases, leaving 10 bases of the junction unmatched. Germline CDR1 and CDR2: SQVTM and ANQGSEA. CDR3 bases: TGCAGCGTTGATGCTGCGGGAGGGCCGGTGAATGAGCAGTTCTTC. Amino acid sequence: CSVDAAGGPVNEQFF.

The V gene is TRBV28, the J gene TRBJ1-6, with D perhaps matching TRBD1 (5 bases). Trimming shortened V by 5 bases and J by 5 bases, and 7 bases separated the two germline ends. This CDR3 contains 13 residues. Germline CDR1 reads MDHEN; CDR2 reads SYDVKM. In DNA form, the CDR3 reads TGTGCCAGCAGTCGACAGAATAATTCACCCCTCCACTTT. It specifies CASSRQNNSPLHF.